Listed here are 6 T cell receptor beta chains from one sample, sequenced in a study of somatic mutations in cytotoxic T cells in rheumatoid arthritis. TCRdb's copy holds only in-frame clones and misses some; the assay was immunoSEQ multiplex PCR. Of 25,000 to 30,000 clones listed, around nine tenths are singletons. Input material: CD8+ T cells sorted from blood. The receptors here all came from an adult with rheumatoid arthritis.

V usage is TRBV28 and J usage is TRBJ2-1; weak D call: TRBD2 (5 bases). The V end was cut by 5 bases, the J end by 0 bases, with 14 bases between. This CDR3 has 16 amino acids. Germline assignment: CDR1 MDHEN and CDR2 SYDVKM. CDR3 in DNA: TGTGCCAGCAGTCAATCAGTGGGGAGCTCCTACAATGAGCAGTTCTTC. Encoded protein: CASSQSVGSSYNEQFF.

The rearrangement links TRBV27 to TRBJ2-7; TRBD2 matches at 7 bases. The germline V gene has CDR1 MNHEY and CDR2 SMNVEV (reference sequence). V shed 6 bases and J 7 bases; nucleotides not matched to a gene: 12. The CDR3 extends over 14 amino acids. The CDR3 is CASSSGLGSEEQYF. In nucleotides, the CDR3 is TGTGCCAGCAGCTCCGGACTAGGGAGTGAAGAGCAGTACTTC.

The chain carries TRBV7-2 and TRBJ1-5; D perhaps matches TRBD1 (5 bases). Between the trimmed V and J ends, which lost 3 bases and 7 bases, there was a span of 7 bases. The length of the CDR3 is 12 residues. The V gene's germline CDR1 is SGHTA and CDR2 FQGNSA. The CDR3 here is CASSFWGQPQHF. The CDR3 DNA is TGTGCCAGCAGCTTCTGGGGGCAGCCCCAGCATTTT.

This clone was seen once. This rearrangement joins TRBV19 to TRBJ1-2, with 10 bases lining up with TRBD1. The CDR3 has 14 residues. CDR1 is LNHDA and CDR2 is SQIVND in the germline V gene (reference sequence). J gave up 7 bases and V 6 bases, and 8 bases lay outside the gene matches. CDR3 loop: CASSPMTGGFGYTF. The DNA for the CDR3 is TGTGCCAGTAGCCCTATGACAGGGGGCTTTGGCTACACCTTC.

V gene TRBV4-1 combines with J gene TRBJ1-6; TRBD1 aligns across 7 bases. Germline V gene data show CDR1 as MGHRA and CDR2 as YSYEKL. CDR3 length: 18 amino acids. J was trimmed by 0 bases and V by 1 base; bases with no gene match: 6. The CDR3 DNA is TGCGCCAGCAGCCAAGGATTACAGGGGAGCTCCTATAATTCACCCCTCCACTTT. Protein sequence: CASSQGLQGSSYNSPLHF.

The chain combines TRBV6-5 with TRBJ1-2, with 8 bases lining up with TRBD1. CDR3 length: 15 amino acids. CDR1 is MNHEY, CDR2 SVGAGI, per germline. The J segment lost 6 bases and the V segment lost 0 bases, leaving 6 bases of the junction unmatched. The CDR3 sequence: CASSYSLRGPHGYTF. The DNA for the CDR3 is TGTGCCAGCAGTTACTCTCTCAGGGGGCCGCATGGCTACACCTTC.